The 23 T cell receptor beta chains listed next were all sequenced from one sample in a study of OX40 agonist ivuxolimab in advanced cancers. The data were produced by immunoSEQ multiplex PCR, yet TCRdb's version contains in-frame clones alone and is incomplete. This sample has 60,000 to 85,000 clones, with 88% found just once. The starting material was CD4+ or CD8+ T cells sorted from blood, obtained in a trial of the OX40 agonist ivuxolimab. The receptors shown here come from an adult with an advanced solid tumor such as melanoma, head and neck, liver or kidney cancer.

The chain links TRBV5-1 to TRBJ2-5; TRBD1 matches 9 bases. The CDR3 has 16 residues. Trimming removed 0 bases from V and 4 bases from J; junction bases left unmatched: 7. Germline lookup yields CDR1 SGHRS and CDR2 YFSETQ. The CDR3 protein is CASSLGSQGAGETQYF. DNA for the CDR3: TGCGCCAGCAGCTTGGGTTCACAGGGGGCAGGAGAGACCCAGTACTTC.

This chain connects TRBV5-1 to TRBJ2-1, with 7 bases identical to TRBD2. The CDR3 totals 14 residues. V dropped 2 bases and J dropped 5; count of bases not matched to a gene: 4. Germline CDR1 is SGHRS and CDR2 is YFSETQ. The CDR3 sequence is CASSFPSGDNEQFF. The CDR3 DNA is TGCGCCAGCAGCTTTCCTAGCGGAGACAATGAGCAGTTCTTC.

DNA for the CDR3: TGTGCCCCGCCGGGCGGTCCTCCTCTCTATGGCTACACCTTC. Encoded protein: CAPPGGPPLYGYTF. V gene TRBV5-4 combines with J gene TRBJ1-2; D is undetermined. V was cut by 10 bases and J by 4 bases, with 20 bases left in between. The CDR3 sequence is 14 residues long. Germline V gene data show CDR1 as SGHNT and CDR2 as YYREEE (reference sequence). Using reference TRBV5-4 and TRBJ1-2 for the parts outside the CDR3, the full variable domain is ETGVTQSPTHLIKTRGQQVTLRCSSQSGHNTVSWYQQALGQGPQFIFQYYREEENGRGNFPPRFSGLQFPNYSSELNVNALELDDSALYLCAPPGGPPLYGYTFGSGTRLTVV.

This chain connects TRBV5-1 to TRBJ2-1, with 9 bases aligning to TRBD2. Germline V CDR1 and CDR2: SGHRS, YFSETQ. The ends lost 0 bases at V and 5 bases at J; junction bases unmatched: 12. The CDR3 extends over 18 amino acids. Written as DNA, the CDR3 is TGCGCCAGCAGCTTGGCCTTTGGTAGCGGGGGAAGTAACAATGAGCAGTTCTTC. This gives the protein CASSLAFGSGGSNNEQFF.

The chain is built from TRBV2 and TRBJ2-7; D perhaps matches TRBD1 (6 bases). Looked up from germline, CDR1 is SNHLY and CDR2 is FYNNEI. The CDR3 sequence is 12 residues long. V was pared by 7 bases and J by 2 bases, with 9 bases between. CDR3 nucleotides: TGTGCCAGCAATCAGGGGCCCTACGAGCAGTACTTC. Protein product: CASNQGPYEQYF.

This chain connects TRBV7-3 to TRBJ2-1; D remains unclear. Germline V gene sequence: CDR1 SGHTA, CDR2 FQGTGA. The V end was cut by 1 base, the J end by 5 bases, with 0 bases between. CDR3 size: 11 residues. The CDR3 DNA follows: TGTGCCAGCAGCTTAAACAATGAGCAGTTCTTC. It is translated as CASSLNNEQFF.

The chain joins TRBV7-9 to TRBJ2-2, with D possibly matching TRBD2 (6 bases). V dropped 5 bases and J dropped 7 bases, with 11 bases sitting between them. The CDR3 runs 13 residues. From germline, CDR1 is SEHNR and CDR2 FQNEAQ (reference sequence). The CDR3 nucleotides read TGTGCCAGCAGCCCCACTAGCATCGGGGAGCTGTTTTTT. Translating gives CASSPTSIGELFF.

The CDR3: CASRGDTLTGELFF. CDR3 nucleotide sequence: TGTGCCAGCAGGGGGGACACCCTCACCGGGGAGCTGTTTTTT. The chain uses TRBV6-6 and TRBJ2-2, with D possibly matching TRBD1 (6 bases). Looked up from germline, CDR1 is MNHNY and CDR2 is SVGAGI (reference sequence). CDR3 size: 14 residues. Trimming pared 6 bases from V and 4 bases from J, leaving 12 bases between.

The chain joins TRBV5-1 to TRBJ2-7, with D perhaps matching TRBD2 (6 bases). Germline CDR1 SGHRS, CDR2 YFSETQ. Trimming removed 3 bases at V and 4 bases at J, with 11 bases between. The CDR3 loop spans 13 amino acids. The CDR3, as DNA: TGCGCCAGCAGCTCCCGGGGGATATACGAGCAGTACTTC. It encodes CASSSRGIYEQYF. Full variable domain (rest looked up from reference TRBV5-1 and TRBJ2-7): KAGVTQTPRYLIKTRGQQVTLSCSPISGHRSVSWYQQTPGQGLQFLFEYFSETQRNKGNFPGRFSGRQFSNSRSEMNVSTLELGDSALYLCASSSRGIYEQYFGPGTRLTVT.

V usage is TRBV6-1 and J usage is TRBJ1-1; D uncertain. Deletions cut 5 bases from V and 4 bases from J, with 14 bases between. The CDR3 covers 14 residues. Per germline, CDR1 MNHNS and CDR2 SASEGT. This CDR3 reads CASSLGRGSTEAFF. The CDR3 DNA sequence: TGTGCCAGCAGTCTCGGACGCGGGAGCACTGAAGCTTTCTTT.

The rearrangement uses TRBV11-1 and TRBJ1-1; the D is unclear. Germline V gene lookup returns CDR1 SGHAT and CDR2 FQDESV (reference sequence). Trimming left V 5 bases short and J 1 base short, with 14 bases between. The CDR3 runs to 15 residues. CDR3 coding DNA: TGTGCCAGCAGCATCCTCTGGGGAGAGAACACTGAAGCTTTCTTT. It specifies CASSILWGENTEAFF.

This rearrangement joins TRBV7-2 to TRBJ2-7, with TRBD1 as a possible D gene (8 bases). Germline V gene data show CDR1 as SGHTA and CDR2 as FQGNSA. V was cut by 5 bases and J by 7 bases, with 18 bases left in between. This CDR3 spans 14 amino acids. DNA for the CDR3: TGTGCCAGCAGCCCAACAGGGGGGGCTAGGGAGCAGTACTTC. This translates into CASSPTGGAREQYF.

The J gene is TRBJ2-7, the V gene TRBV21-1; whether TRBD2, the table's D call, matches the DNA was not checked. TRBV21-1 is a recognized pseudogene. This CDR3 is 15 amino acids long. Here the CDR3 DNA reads TGTGCCAGCAGCAAAGCTCGGGGACTAACCTACGAGCAGTACTTC. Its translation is CASSKARGLTYEQYF.

The CDR3 bases are TGTGCCAGCAGCAACGGAGGTACGAGGACCCAGTACTTC. Translation: CASSNGGTRTQYF. This chain links TRBV14 with TRBJ2-5; D is possibly TRBD2 (5 bases). V lost 5 bases and J 7 bases, leaving 14 bases between the germline ends. Germline CDR1 is SGHDN and CDR2 is FVKESK. CDR3 size: 13 residues.

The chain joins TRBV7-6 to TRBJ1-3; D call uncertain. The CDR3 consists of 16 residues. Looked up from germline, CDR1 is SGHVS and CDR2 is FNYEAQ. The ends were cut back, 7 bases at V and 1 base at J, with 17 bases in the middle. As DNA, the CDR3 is TGTGCCAGCACCGAGTTACACCCGGGGTCTGGAAACACCATATATTTT. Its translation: CASTELHPGSGNTIYF.

Here the CDR3 reads CASRETGVPNQPQHF. CDR3 nucleotides: TGTGCCAGTAGAGAGACAGGGGTCCCCAATCAGCCCCAGCATTTT. This chain uses TRBV19 with TRBJ1-5; 8 bases are shared with TRBD1. CDR1 is LNHDA and CDR2 is SQIVND in the germline V gene (reference sequence). This CDR3 comprises 15 residues. With 6 bases clipped from V and 3 bases from J, the junction kept 7 bases outside the gene matches.

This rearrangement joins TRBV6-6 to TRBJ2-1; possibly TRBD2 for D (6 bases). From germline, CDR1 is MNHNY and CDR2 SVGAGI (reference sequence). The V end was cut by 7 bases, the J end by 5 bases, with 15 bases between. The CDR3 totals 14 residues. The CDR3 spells CASTAGLHNNEQFF. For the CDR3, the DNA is TGTGCCAGCACCGCGGGACTCCACAACAATGAGCAGTTCTTC.

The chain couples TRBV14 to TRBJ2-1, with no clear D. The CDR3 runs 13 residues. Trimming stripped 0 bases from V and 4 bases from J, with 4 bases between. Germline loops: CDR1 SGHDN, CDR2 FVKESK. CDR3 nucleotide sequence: TGTGCCAGCAGCCAAGAACTGTACAATGAGCAGTTCTTC. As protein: CASSQELYNEQFF.

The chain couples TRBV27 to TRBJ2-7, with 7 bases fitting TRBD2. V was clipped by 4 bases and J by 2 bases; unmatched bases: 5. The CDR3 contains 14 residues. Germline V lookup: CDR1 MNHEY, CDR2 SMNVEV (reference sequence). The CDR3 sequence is CASSSVGRTYEQYF. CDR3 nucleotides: TGTGCCAGCAGTTCTGTCGGGAGGACCTACGAGCAGTACTTC.

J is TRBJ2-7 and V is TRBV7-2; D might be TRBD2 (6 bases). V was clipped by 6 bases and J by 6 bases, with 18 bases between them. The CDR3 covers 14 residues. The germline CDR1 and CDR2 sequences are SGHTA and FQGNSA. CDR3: CASRGAGTGSEQYF. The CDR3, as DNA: TGTGCCAGCAGAGGCGCGGGAACGGGATCCGAGCAGTACTTC.

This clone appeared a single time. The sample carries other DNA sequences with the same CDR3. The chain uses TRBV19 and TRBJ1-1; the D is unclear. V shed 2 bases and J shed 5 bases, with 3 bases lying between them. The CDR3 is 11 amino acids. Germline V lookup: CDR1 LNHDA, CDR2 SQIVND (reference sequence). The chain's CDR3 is CASSILTEAFF. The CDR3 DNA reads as TGTGCCAGTAGTATACTTACTGAAGCTTTCTTT. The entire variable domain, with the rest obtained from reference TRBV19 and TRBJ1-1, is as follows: DGGITQSPKYLFRKEGQNVTLSCEQNLNHDAMYWYRQDPGQGLRLIYYSQIVNDFQKGDIAEGYSVSREKKESFPLTVTSAQKNPTAFYLCASSILTEAFFGQGTRLTVV.

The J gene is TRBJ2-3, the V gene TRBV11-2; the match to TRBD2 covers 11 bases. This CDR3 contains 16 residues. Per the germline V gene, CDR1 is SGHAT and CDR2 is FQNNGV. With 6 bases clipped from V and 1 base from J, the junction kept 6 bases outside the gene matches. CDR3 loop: CASRVAGGPRTDTQYF. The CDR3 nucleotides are TGTGCCAGCAGAGTAGCGGGAGGGCCCCGCACAGATACGCAGTATTTT.

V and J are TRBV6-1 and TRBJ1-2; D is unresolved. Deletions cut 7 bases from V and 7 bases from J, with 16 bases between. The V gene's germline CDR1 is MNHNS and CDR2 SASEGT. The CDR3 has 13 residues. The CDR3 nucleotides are TGTGCCAGCACCCTAGACCGCGGAAGTGGCTACACCTTC. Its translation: CASTLDRGSGYTF.